These 18 T cell receptor beta chains were sequenced from one sample in a study of naive and memory T cell subsets. Both TRBC1 and TRBC2 were covered by a beta constant-region primer of two equimolar oligonucleotides. TCRdb re-called the UMI-ligation and nested PCR reads through MiXCR, storing one row per CDR3 protein. The sample includes some 150,000 distinct CDR3 sequences, over 15% seen only once; the top ten take 0.14% to 0.15%. The sequenced sample consisted of naive CD4+ T cells from blood. The source of these receptors is a human donor in good health.

J is TRBJ1-4 and V is TRBV19; possibly TRBD1 for D (6 bases). CDR1 is LNHDA and CDR2 is SQIVND in the germline V gene (reference sequence). The CDR3 runs to 15 residues. The germline V and J ends were trimmed by 6 bases and 8 bases, with 19 bases remaining between them. The CDR3 DNA follows: TGTGCCAGTAGGCCCATCAGGGGACGTCTGGAAAAACTGTTTTTT. It translates to CASRPIRGRLEKLFF. The whole variable domain, filled in from reference TRBV19 and TRBJ1-4, reads DGGITQSPKYLFRKEGQNVTLSCEQNLNHDAMYWYRQDPGQGLRLIYYSQIVNDFQKGDIAEGYSVSREKKESFPLTVTSAQKNPTAFYLCASRPIRGRLEKLFFGSGTQLSVL.

The V and J genes are TRBV28 and TRBJ2-7; D tentatively fits TRBD1 or TRBD2 (5 bases each). Trimming pared 4 bases from V and 3 bases from J, leaving 16 bases between. The CDR3 runs 15 residues. CDR1 is MDHEN and CDR2 is SYDVKM in the germline V gene. DNA for the CDR3: TGTGCCAGCAGTTCGCTCGGGGCTGGCGTCTACGAGCAGTACTTC. Encoded protein: CASSSLGAGVYEQYF.

The V and J genes are TRBV19 and TRBJ1-5; TRBD1 aligns across 8 bases. Germline CDR1 is LNHDA and CDR2 is SQIVND (reference sequence). CDR3 length: 16 residues. V was clipped by 5 bases and J by 0 bases; unmatched bases: 6. The CDR3, as DNA: TGTGCCAGTAGTGCAAACAGGGGGTATAGCAATCAGCCCCAGCATTTT. This encodes CASSANRGYSNQPQHF.

CDR3: CASDRDRNNEKLFF. The DNA of the CDR3 is TGTGCCAGCGACCGGGACAGGAATAATGAAAAACTGTTTTTT. This chain connects TRBV2 to TRBJ1-4; 8 bases align to TRBD1. Germline V gene sequence: CDR1 SNHLY, CDR2 FYNNEI. The CDR3 consists of 14 residues. Germline trimming cut 8 bases from V and 4 bases from J; bases unmatched to any gene: 6. The full variable domain, completed using reference TRBV2 and TRBJ1-4, is EPEVTQTPSHQVTQMGQEVILRCVPISNHLYFYWYRQILGQKVEFLVSFYNNEISEKSEIFDDQFSVERPDGSNFTLKIRSTKLEDSAMYFCASDRDRNNEKLFFGSGTQLSVL.

This clonotype showed up just a few times. CDR3 region: CSASRAVSEQYF. Written as DNA, the CDR3 is TGCAGTGCTAGTCGGGCCGTCTCCGAGCAGTACTTC. The chain uses TRBV20-1 and TRBJ2-7; no reliable D call. Germline CDR1 reads DFQATT; CDR2 reads SNEGSKA (reference sequence). CDR3 length: 12 residues. V was clipped by 3 bases and J by 6 bases, with 12 bases between them.

This clonotype was seen a handful of times. The chain carries TRBV29-1 and TRBJ1-3; D is unresolved. The CDR3 consists of 14 residues. Germline values: CDR1 SQVTM, CDR2 ANQGSEA. Trimming took off 7 bases at V and 0 bases at J, with 13 bases between the two ends. DNA for the CDR3: TGCAGCGCTCGCAGACAAAGCTCTGGAAACACCATATATTTT. Protein product: CSARRQSSGNTIYF.

This clonotype has only a few counts. The chain links TRBV14 to TRBJ2-1; 12 bases align to TRBD2. V shed 4 bases, J shed 9 bases, and the junction held 4 bases outside the gene matches. Germline-derived CDR1 and CDR2 are SGHDN and FVKESK. The CDR3 is made up of 14 amino acids. CDR3 nucleotides: TGTGCCAGCAGCCCGCGACTAGCGGGGGCTGAGCAGTTCTTC. Its translation is CASSPRLAGAEQFF.

This clonotype was seen more than once but under ten times. The CDR3 DNA reads as TGCGCCAGCAGCCAAGATGTTGGGCAGGGCGAAGAGCAGTACTTC. Translating gives CASSQDVGQGEEQYF. The rearrangement links TRBV4-1 to TRBJ2-7; TRBD1 is a possible D gene (5 bases). Looked up from germline, CDR1 is MGHRA and CDR2 is YSYEKL. The CDR3 length is 15 residues. With 0 bases removed from V and 7 bases from J, the gap between germline ends came to 16 bases.

V and J are TRBV29-1 and TRBJ2-5; D is ambiguous. The germline V and J ends were trimmed by 4 bases and 2 bases, with 8 bases remaining between them. Germline V lookup: CDR1 SQVTM, CDR2 ANQGSEA. The CDR3 is 12 amino acids. The chain's CDR3 is CSVVYLQETQYF. The CDR3 bases are TGCAGCGTTGTTTATCTTCAAGAGACCCAGTACTTC.

This clonotype was seen more than once but under ten times. V usage is TRBV11-2 and J usage is TRBJ2-3; TRBD2 agrees at 8 bases. Trimming cost V 5 bases and J 7 bases; bases outside gene matches: 8. This CDR3 spans 14 amino acids. CDR1 is SGHAT and CDR2 is FQNNGV in the germline V gene. The CDR3 DNA sequence: TGTGCCAGCAGCCCGGGAGGGGGTCCCTATACGCAGTATTTT. Translation gives CASSPGGGPYTQYF.

This clonotype was found a few times. The chain couples TRBV13 to TRBJ2-1, with 7 bases aligning to TRBD2. The V gene's germline CDR1 is PRHDT and CDR2 FYEKMQ (reference sequence). The ends lost 5 bases at V and 7 bases at J; junction bases unmatched: 20. The CDR3 covers 18 residues. CDR3 nucleotide sequence: TGTGCCAGCAGCGCTCGGTCCGGGAGGCTAGCCCGGAGGAATGAGCAGTTCTTC. It encodes CASSARSGRLARRNEQFF.

With regard to this clonotype: One end of the junction does not line up with germline, which may come from a read error. The V call is TRBV10-3, the J call TRBJ2-2; unclear D gene. Germline assignment: CDR1 ENHRY and CDR2 SYGVKD. The CDR3 runs 14 residues. The chain's CDR3 is CAISESKNPGELFF. CDR3 DNA sequence: TGTGCCATCAGTGAGTCGAAGAACCCCGGGGAGCTGTTTTTT.

This rearrangement joins TRBV10-3 to TRBJ2-5, with TRBD1 matching 11 bases. This CDR3 has 14 amino acids. Germline values: CDR1 ENHRY, CDR2 SYGVKD. V was clipped by 6 bases and J by 8 bases; unmatched bases: 8. DNA for the CDR3: TGTGCCATCAGCGGGACAGGGGGTAAATTCACCCAGTACTTC. It yields the protein CAISGTGGKFTQYF.

As regards this clonotype: A much more abundant neighbour one base away suggests this may be a read error. The conserved phenylalanine or tryptophan normally closing the CDR3 is absent here, so this likely arose from a read error. The chain combines TRBV12-3 or TRBV12-4 with TRBJ2-3, with a tentative D call TRBD2 (5 bases). The CDR3 extends over 17 amino acids. Trimming removed 2 bases from V and 1 base from J, with 16 bases in between. Here the CDR3 reads CASSLPREGQGTDTQYL. CDR3 sequence (DNA): TGTGCCAGCAGTTTACCTCGCGAGGGTCAGGGCACAGATACGCAGTATTTG.

V gene TRBV7-9 combines with J gene TRBJ1-2; 7 bases align to TRBD1. CDR3 length equals 16 residues. CDR1 is SEHNR and CDR2 is FQNEAQ in the germline V gene (reference sequence). With V trimmed by 5 bases and J by 6 bases, 15 bases remained unmatched. CDR3 sequence reads: CASSMDAGGERNGYTF. CDR3 sequence (DNA): TGTGCCAGCAGCATGGATGCAGGGGGTGAGCGGAATGGCTACACCTTC.

The CDR3 sequence: CSARDRRGPRTQYF. The CDR3 nucleotides read TGCAGTGCTAGAGATCGCCGGGGGCCCAGGACCCAGTACTTC. The gene calls are TRBV20-1 and TRBJ2-5; possibly TRBD1 or TRBD2 for D (6 bases each). CDR3 length equals 14 residues. Germline V gene sequence: CDR1 DFQATT, CDR2 SNEGSKA (reference sequence). V dropped 0 bases and J dropped 7 bases, with 15 bases sitting between them.

This clonotype has ten or more counts. This chain links TRBV6-5 with TRBJ1-4, with D unresolved. CDR3 length: 15 amino acids. V shed 4 bases and J shed 3 bases, with 12 bases lying between them. Germline CDR1 and CDR2: MNHEY and SVGAGI. DNA of the CDR3: TGTGCCAGCAGTTTTAGCGCCGGAGCTAATGAAAAACTGTTTTTT. This translates into CASSFSAGANEKLFF.

V and J are TRBV28 and TRBJ1-5; D call uncertain. Trimming shortened V by 6 bases and J by 4 bases, and 7 bases separated the two germline ends. The germline V gene has CDR1 MDHEN and CDR2 SYDVKM. The CDR3 sequence is 12 residues long. CDR3 loop: CASRVLNQPQHF. In DNA, the CDR3 is TGTGCCAGCAGAGTATTAAATCAGCCCCAGCATTTT. Combining the CDR3 with reference TRBV28 and TRBJ1-5 gives the whole variable domain DVKVTQSSRYLVKRTGEKVFLECVQDMDHENMFWYRQDPGLGLRLIYFSYDVKMKEKGDIPEGYSVSREKKERFSLILESASTNQTSMYLCASRVLNQPQHFGDGTRLSIL.